This note documents a single T cell receptor beta chain sequence. Trimming cost V 5 bases and J 8 bases, with 19 bases left between them. CDR1 SGDLS and CDR2 YYNGEE come from the germline V gene. This CDR3 comprises 15 residues. This sample was taken from a study of cytomegalovirus exposure and HLA in healthy donors. Primers included in the PCR were 60 Vbeta and 13 Jbeta primers. Using immunoSEQ multiplex PCR, the repertoire was profiled, and TCRdb retains in-frame clones only, with some absent. Of about 190,000 clones in the sample, 75% to 90% were seen once. The sequence derives from a woman between 18 and 30 years old in good health and CMV-seronegative. Sequencing input: PBMCs. The V call is TRBV9, the J call TRBJ2-2; D uncertain. In DNA form, the CDR3 reads TGTGCCAGCAGGGGTCTAAGCCCGTTGAGGGGGGAGCTGTTTTTT. Translation gives CASRGLSPLRGELFF. The variable domain in full, completed from reference TRBV9 and TRBJ2-2, reads DSGVTQTPKHLITATGQRVTLRCSPRSGDLSVYWYQQSLDQGLQFLIQYYNGEERAKGNILERFSAQQFPDLHSELNLSSLELGDSALYFCASRGLSPLRGELFFGEGSRLTVL.